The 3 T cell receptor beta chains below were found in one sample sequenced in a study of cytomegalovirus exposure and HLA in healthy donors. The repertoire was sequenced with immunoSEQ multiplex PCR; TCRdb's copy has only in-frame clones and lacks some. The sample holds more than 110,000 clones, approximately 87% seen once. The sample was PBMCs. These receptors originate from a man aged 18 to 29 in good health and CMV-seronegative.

CDR3 in DNA: TGCGCCAGCAGCTTGAGCGGGGCCACAGATACGCAGTATTTT. Its protein product is CASSLSGATDTQYF. This chain joins TRBV5-1 and TRBJ2-3; 7 nucleotides agree with TRBD2. The trim removed 1 base at V and 2 bases at J, leaving 1 base unmatched. Germline V lookup: CDR1 SGHRS, CDR2 YFSETQ. The CDR3 covers 14 residues.

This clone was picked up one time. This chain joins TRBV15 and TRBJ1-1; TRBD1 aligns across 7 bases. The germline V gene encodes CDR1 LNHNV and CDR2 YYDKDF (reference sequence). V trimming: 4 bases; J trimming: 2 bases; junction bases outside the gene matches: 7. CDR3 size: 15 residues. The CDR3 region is CATSTLWDSNTEAFF. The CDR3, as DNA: TGTGCCACCAGCACTCTCTGGGACAGTAACACTGAAGCTTTCTTT.

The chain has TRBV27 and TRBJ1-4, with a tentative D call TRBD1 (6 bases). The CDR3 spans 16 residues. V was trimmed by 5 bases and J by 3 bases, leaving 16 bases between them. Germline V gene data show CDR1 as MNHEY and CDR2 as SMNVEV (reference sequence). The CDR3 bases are TGTGCCAGCAGTCACCACCCGGGACAAGCTAATGAAAAACTGTTTTTT. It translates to CASSHHPGQANEKLFF.